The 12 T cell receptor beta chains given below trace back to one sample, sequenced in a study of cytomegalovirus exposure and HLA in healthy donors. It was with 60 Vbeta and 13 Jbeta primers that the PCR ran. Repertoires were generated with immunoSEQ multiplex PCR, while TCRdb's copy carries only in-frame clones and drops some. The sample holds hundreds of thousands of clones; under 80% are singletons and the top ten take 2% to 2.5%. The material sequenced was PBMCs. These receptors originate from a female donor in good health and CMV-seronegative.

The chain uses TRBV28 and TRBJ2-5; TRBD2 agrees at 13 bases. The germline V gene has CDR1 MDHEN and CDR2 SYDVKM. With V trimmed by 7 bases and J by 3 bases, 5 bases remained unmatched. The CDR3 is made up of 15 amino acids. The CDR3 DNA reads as TGTGCCAGCACCGGACTAGCGGGGGCGGAAGAGACCCAGTACTTC. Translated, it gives CASTGLAGAEETQYF.

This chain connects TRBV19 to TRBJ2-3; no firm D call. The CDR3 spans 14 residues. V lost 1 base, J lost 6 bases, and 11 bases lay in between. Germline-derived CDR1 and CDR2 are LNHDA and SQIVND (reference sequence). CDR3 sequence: CASSIGQGGDTQYF. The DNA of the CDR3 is TGTGCCAGTAGTATAGGACAAGGTGGGGATACGCAGTATTTT.

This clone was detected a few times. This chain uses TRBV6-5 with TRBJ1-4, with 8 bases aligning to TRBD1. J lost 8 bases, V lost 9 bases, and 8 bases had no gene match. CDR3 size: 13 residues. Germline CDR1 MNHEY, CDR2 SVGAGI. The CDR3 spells CASTRGQREKLFF. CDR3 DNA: TGTGCCAGTACCAGGGGGCAAAGAGAAAAACTGTTTTTT.

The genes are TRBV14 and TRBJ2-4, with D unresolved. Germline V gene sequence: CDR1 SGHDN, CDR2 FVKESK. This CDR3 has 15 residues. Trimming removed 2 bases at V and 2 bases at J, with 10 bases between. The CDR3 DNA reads TGTGCCAGCAGCCAACAAGGCGGATCCAAAAACATTCAGTACTTC. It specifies CASSQQGGSKNIQYF.

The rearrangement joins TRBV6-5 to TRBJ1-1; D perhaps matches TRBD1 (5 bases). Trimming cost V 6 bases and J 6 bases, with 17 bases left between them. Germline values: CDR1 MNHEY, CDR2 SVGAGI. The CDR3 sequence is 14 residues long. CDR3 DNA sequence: TGTGCCAGCAGGGACACGGGCGGGGTACCTGAAGCTTTCTTT. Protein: CASRDTGGVPEAFF.

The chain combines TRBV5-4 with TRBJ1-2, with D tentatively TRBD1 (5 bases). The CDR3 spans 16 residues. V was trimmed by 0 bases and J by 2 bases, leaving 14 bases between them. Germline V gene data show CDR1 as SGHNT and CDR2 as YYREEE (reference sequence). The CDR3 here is CASSLGQGSGNYGYTF. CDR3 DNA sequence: TGTGCCAGCAGCTTGGGGCAGGGAAGTGGGAACTATGGCTACACCTTC.

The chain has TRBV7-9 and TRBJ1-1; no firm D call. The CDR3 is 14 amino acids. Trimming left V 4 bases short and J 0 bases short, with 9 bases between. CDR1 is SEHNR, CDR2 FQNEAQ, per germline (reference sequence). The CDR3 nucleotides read TGTGCCAGCAGCTCGGCCCGGGTGAACACTGAAGCTTTCTTT. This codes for CASSSARVNTEAFF.

This chain's CDR3 is CASSLGGTSGGTDTQYF. In nucleotides, the CDR3 is TGCGCCAGCAGCTTGGGGGGTACTAGCGGAGGCACAGATACGCAGTATTTT. This rearrangement joins TRBV5-1 to TRBJ2-3; TRBD2 aligns across 8 bases. Germline assignment: CDR1 SGHRS and CDR2 YFSETQ. The CDR3 contains 17 residues. V trimming: 0 bases; J trimming: 1 base; junction bases outside the gene matches: 7.

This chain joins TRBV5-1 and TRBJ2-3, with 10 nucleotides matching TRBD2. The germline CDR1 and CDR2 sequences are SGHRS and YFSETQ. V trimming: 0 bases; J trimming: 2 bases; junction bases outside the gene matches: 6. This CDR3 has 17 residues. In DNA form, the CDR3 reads TGCGCCAGCAGCTTGGCAACCGGGACTAGCGTCACAGATACGCAGTATTTT. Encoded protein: CASSLATGTSVTDTQYF.

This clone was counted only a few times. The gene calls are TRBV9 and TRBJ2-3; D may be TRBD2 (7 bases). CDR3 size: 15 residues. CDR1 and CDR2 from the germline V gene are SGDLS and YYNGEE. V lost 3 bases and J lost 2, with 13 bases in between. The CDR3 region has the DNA TGTGCCAGCAGCGGCGGAGGGGGGGCCACAGATACGCAGTATTTT. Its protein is CASSGGGGATDTQYF.

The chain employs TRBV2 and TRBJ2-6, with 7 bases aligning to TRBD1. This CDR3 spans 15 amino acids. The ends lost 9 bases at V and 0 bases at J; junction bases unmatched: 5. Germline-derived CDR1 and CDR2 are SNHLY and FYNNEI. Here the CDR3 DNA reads TGTGCCAGGGCTGCAGGGGGCTCTGGGGCCAACGTCCTGACTTTC. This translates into CARAAGGSGANVLTF.

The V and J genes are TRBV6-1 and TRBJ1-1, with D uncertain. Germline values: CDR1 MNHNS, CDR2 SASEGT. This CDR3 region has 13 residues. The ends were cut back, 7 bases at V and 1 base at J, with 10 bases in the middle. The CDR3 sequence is CASTPVENTEAFF. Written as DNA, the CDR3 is TGTGCCAGCACGCCGGTTGAGAACACTGAAGCTTTCTTT.